These T cell receptor beta chains were read from a single sample in a study of blood T cell repertoires in COVID-19. Measured with immunoSEQ multiplex PCR; TCRdb has only the in-frame clones, and not every one. The table shows about 200,000 clones, with about nine tenths occurring only once. Sequencing was performed on PBMCs or T cells enriched from blood (not recorded which). These TCRs come from a woman younger than 45 who had recovered from COVID-19. The CDR3 runs from the conserved cysteine through the conserved F or W. D genes are given only for firm matches. Clone size appears in some rows only: once, few, many, or a class for an expanded clone.

NA TRBJ2-1 NA TRBV30 TGTGCCTGGAGCGGCGGGACCCTCGGTGAGCAGTTCTTC CAWSGGTLGEQFF
NA TRBJ2-7 NA TRBV13 TGTGCCAGCAGCTTGACTATGGACAGTTCATACTACGAGCAGTACTTC CASSLTMDSSYYEQYF
NA TRBJ2-3 NA TRBV9 TGTGCCAGCAGCGTAATAGACACAGATACGCAGTATTTT CASSVIDTDTQYF
NA TRBJ1-1 NA TRBV9 TGTGCCAGCAGCGTTGGGGGGGCCACTGAAGCTTTCTTT CASSVGGATEAFF
TRBD1 TRBJ1-4 NA TRBV7-8 TGTGCCAGCAGCTTCGGGACAGGCATTGGTGAAAAACTGTTTTTT CASSFGTGIGEKLFF
TRBD1 TRBJ1-1 NA TRBV9 TGTGCCAGCAGCGTATCCCCTGACAGGGGGGCTTTCTTT CASSVSPDRGAFF
NA TRBJ2-2 NA TRBV2 TGTGCCAGCACAGCAGGGGTTACCGGGGAGCTGTTTTTT CASTAGVTGELFF
NA TRBJ2-7 once TRBV6-7 TGTGCCGCCGAGGGCTCGTACGAGCAGTACTTC CAAEGSYEQYF
TRBD2 TRBJ2-1 NA TRBV28 TGTGCCAGCACTTTTAGCGGGAGGGCCGGAGTCGATGAGCAGTTCTTC CASTFSGRAGVDEQFF
NA TRBJ2-1 NA TRBV11-2 TGTGCCAGCAGCTTAGAACTAGGTTCCTACAATGAGCAGTTCTTC CASSLELGSYNEQFF
NA TRBJ1-2 NA TRBV6-5 TGTGCCAGCAGTTCCCCGGGGGGCCGGGGTGGCTATGGCTACACCTTC CASSSPGGRGGYGYTF
TRBD1 TRBJ2-2 NA TRBV4-2 TGTGCCAGTCAGAAAGACAGGGGTGGGACCGGGGAGCTGTTTTTT CASQKDRGGTGELFF
TRBD1 TRBJ2-2 NA TRBV11-3 TGTGCCAGCAGCCCCGGGACAGGGCGATCCGGGGAGCTGTTTTTT CASSPGTGRSGELFF
TRBD1 TRBJ1-2 NA TRBV4-3 TGCGCCAGCAGCCAGGATAGACAGGGGGCGATTCGGGGCTACACCTTC CASSQDRQGAIRGYTF
NA TRBJ2-3 NA TRBV7-3 TGTGCCAGCAGCCTCAACCCCCCGGGAAGTACAGATACGCAGTATTTT CASSLNPPGSTDTQYF
TRBD2 TRBJ2-7 NA TRBV6-2/TRBV6-3 TGTGCCAGCAGTTCCCATAAGACTAGCGGGAGGGCCTACGAGCAGTACTTC CASSSHKTSGRAYEQYF
TRBD2 TRBJ2-1 NA TRBV5-8 TGTGCCAGCAGCTTGTTAAATTTTGCGGGAGGTGCCCTTGAGCAGTTCTTC CASSLLNFAGGALEQFF
TRBD1 TRBJ1-2 NA TRBV2 TGTGCCAGCAGTCCTGACAGGGTCCGTAGTTTGGGCTACACCTTC CASSPDRVRSLGYTF
TRBD1 TRBJ1-5 NA TRBV4-3 TGCGCCAGCAGCCAAGACCGGGACAGGGGCAATCAGCCCCAGCATTTT CASSQDRDRGNQPQHF
TRBD2 TRBJ2-2 NA TRBV5-1 TGCGCCAGCGGGACTAGCGGTACGAACACCGGGGAGCTGTTTTTT CASGTSGTNTGELFF
TRBD1 TRBJ1-1 NA TRBV7-9 TGTGCCAGCAGCAAAGGGGACAGGGGAGGGGCTGAAGCTTTCTTT CASSKGDRGGAEAFF
NA TRBJ1-5 NA TRBV5-1 TGCGCCAGCAGCTTGTATAGCAATCAGCCCCAGCATTTT CASSLYSNQPQHF